Listed below are T cell receptor beta chains from one sample, sequenced in a study of T cells in Graves' hyperthyroidism and ophthalmopathy. Via MiXCR, TCRdb re-called the multiplex PCR reads, giving one row per CDR3 protein. This sample carries 600,000 to 650,000 distinct CDR3 sequences, 20% of them seen once, and the ten largest clones take more than 30%. Specimen: blood. These TCRs come from a man aged 30 to 45 with Graves' ophthalmopathy. CDR3s include the opening cysteine and the closing phenylalanine or tryptophan. The D gene is left open where the match is weak. Size values are once, few and many counts, or a class for expanded clones, and some rows have none.

clone size: many
D gene: TRBD2
V gene: TRBV12-3/TRBV12-4
J gene: TRBJ2-5
CDR3 DNA: TGTGCCAGCACCCTAGCGGGAGAGGGTCAAGAGACCCAGTACTTC
CDR3 protein: CASTLAGEGQETQYF

clone size: .
D gene: .
V gene: TRBV7-2
J gene: TRBJ2-6
CDR3 DNA: TGTGCCAGCAGCTTAGCGGCGACAGGTTTCTCTGGGGCCAACGTCCTGACTTTC
CDR3 protein: CASSLAATGFSGANVLTF

clone size: .
D gene: .
V gene: TRBV2
J gene: TRBJ2-3
CDR3 DNA: TGTGCCAGCAGTGAACTAATTAGCACAGATACGCAGTATTTT
CDR3 protein: CASSELISTDTQYF

clone size: few
D gene: TRBD2
V gene: TRBV30
J gene: TRBJ2-7
CDR3 DNA: TGTGCCTGGAGTGCCGGACTAGCGGGAGGGGCCTACGAGCAGTACTTC
CDR3 protein: CAWSAGLAGGAYEQYF

clone size: .
D gene: .
V gene: TRBV19
J gene: TRBJ2-3
CDR3 DNA: TGTGCCAGTAGTTTCGGTACCAAGGATACGCAGTATTTT
CDR3 protein: CASSFGTKDTQYF

clone size: many
D gene: .
V gene: TRBV30
J gene: TRBJ2-1
CDR3 DNA: TGTGCCTGGAGTGTAACCCTCGCGGTTGATGAGCAGTTCTTC
CDR3 protein: CAWSVTLAVDEQFF

clone size: once
D gene: .
V gene: TRBV29-1
J gene: TRBJ2-1
CDR3 DNA: TGCAGCGGTCTAACACTTCGGGCCAATGAGCAGTTCTTC
CDR3 protein: CSGLTLRANEQFF

clone size: few
D gene: .
V gene: TRBV7-2
J gene: TRBJ2-4
CDR3 DNA: TGTGCCAGCAGCCAGGTCGGCGGAACCCCTTACGCCAAAAACATTCAGTACTTC
CDR3 protein: CASSQVGGTPYAKNIQYF

clone size: many
D gene: .
V gene: TRBV5-1
J gene: TRBJ2-7
CDR3 DNA: TGCGCCAGCAGCTTGGCCCGGGGAAAGCAGTACTTC
CDR3 protein: CASSLARGKQYF

clone size: few
D gene: TRBD2
V gene: TRBV3-1
J gene: TRBJ2-4
CDR3 DNA: TGTGCCAGCAGCCAAGGTCCTAGCGGGAGGGCTGCCAAAAACATTCAGTACTTC
CDR3 protein: CASSQGPSGRAAKNIQYF

clone size: many
D gene: TRBD1
V gene: TRBV11-1
J gene: TRBJ1-1
CDR3 DNA: TGTGCCAGCAGTTATGACAGGGGGCGATGGAACACTGAAGCTTTCTTT
CDR3 protein: CASSYDRGRWNTEAFF

clone size: .
D gene: .
V gene: TRBV5-1
J gene: TRBJ2-5
CDR3 DNA: TGCGCCAGCAGCTTGGACAGTGGTCAAGGCACCCAGTACTTC
CDR3 protein: CASSLDSGQGTQYF

clone size: few
D gene: .
V gene: TRBV3-1
J gene: TRBJ2-3
CDR3 DNA: TGTGCCAGCAGCCAATCTTCCTGGGCAGATACGCAGTATTTT
CDR3 protein: CASSQSSWADTQYF

clone size: few
D gene: TRBD2
V gene: TRBV18
J gene: TRBJ2-3
CDR3 DNA: TGTGCCAGCTCACCTAACGTCAAGGCGGGACTAGCTACAGATACGCAGTATTTT
CDR3 protein: CASSPNVKAGLATDTQYF